This entry lists 13 T cell receptor beta chains sequenced from one sample in a study of blood T cell repertoires in COVID-19. Assay used: immunoSEQ multiplex PCR; TCRdb lists only in-frame clones, some missing. Of about 210,000 clones in the sample, about 87% were seen once. Sequencing input: peripheral blood. The origin of the receptors is a man in his sixties or seventies with acute or convalescent COVID-19.

The rearrangement uses TRBV15 and TRBJ2-7; no definite D call. V was shortened by 8 bases and J by 0 bases, with 11 bases between the two germline ends. CDR1 and CDR2 (germline): LNHNV, YYDKDF (reference sequence). The CDR3 loop spans 13 amino acids. The CDR3 nucleotides read TGTGCCACCTCAAGAGGCCTCTCCTACGAGCAGTACTTC. It encodes CATSRGLSYEQYF.

The chain uses TRBV19 and TRBJ2-3; 10 bases line up with TRBD2. The CDR3 loop spans 15 amino acids. The germline V gene has CDR1 LNHDA and CDR2 SQIVND (reference sequence). V trimming: 5 bases; J trimming: 6 bases; junction bases outside the gene matches: 8. CDR3 region: CASSLSSGRTDTQYF. In DNA, the CDR3 is TGTGCCAGTAGTCTGTCTAGCGGGAGAACGGATACGCAGTATTTT.

This clone was recorded a few times. The chain has TRBV25-1 and TRBJ1-6; 8 nucleotides agree with TRBD1. This CDR3 has 15 amino acids. Trimming at V came to 6 bases and at J to 7 bases, leaving 8 bases not matched to a gene. Germline CDR1 and CDR2: MGHDK and SYGVNS. This chain's CDR3 is CASRGTGARNSPLHF. The CDR3 DNA is TGTGCCAGCAGGGGGACAGGCGCCAGGAATTCACCCCTCCACTTT.

The chain recombines TRBV2 with TRBJ1-5; the match to TRBD1 covers 10 bases. The CDR3 is 13 residues long. V lost 6 bases to trimming and J lost 4 bases; unmatched junction nucleotides: 0. The germline V gene has CDR1 SNHLY and CDR2 FYNNEI. The CDR3 region is CASRGQGNQPQHF. The CDR3 coding sequence is TGTGCCAGCAGGGGACAGGGGAATCAGCCCCAGCATTTT.

The V call is TRBV5-1, the J call TRBJ2-1, with a weak D call TRBD2 (6 bases). V lost 4 bases to trimming and J lost 1 base, with 18 bases between them. From germline, CDR1 is SGHRS and CDR2 YFSETQ. This CDR3 is built from 17 residues. CDR3 loop: CASSLGLLAGSYNEQFF. Here the CDR3 DNA reads TGCGCCAGCAGCCTTGGCCTTCTCGCGGGGTCCTACAATGAGCAGTTCTTC.

Only one count was recorded for this clone. The rearrangement joins TRBV7-3 to TRBJ2-1; D may be TRBD2 (6 bases). Germline-derived CDR1 and CDR2 are SGHTA and FQGTGA. The V gene lost 3 bases and the J gene lost 2 bases, with 8 bases spanning the gap. This CDR3 has 14 amino acids. The CDR3 loop is CASSFAGPYNEQFF. The CDR3 DNA sequence: TGTGCCAGCAGCTTCGCGGGGCCCTACAATGAGCAGTTCTTC.

V and J are TRBV5-1 and TRBJ2-2; TRBD2 matches at 10 bases. The germline gives CDR1 SGHRS, CDR2 YFSETQ. After removal of 7 bases from V and 2 bases from J, the junction contained 2 bases not matched to a gene. The length of the CDR3 is 14 residues. The CDR3 region has the DNA TGCGCCAGCCAACTAGCGGGAAACACCGGGGAGCTGTTTTTT. Translated, it gives CASQLAGNTGELFF.

The chain couples TRBV27 to TRBJ2-1; the D gene is possibly TRBD2 (6 bases). CDR3 length equals 19 residues. In germline, CDR1 is MNHEY, CDR2 SMNVEV (reference sequence). The germline V and J ends were trimmed by 1 base and 9 bases, with 28 bases remaining between them. The CDR3 DNA is TGTGCCAGCAGTTTATTGCAGGCTCGGGCGGGAAGGGAATCAAGTGAGCAGTTCTTC. Residues: CASSLLQARAGRESSEQFF.

The table lists this clone with many counts. V and J are TRBV9 and TRBJ1-2, with 8 bases that match TRBD1. The CDR3 extends over 14 amino acids. Germline CDR1 is SGDLS and CDR2 is YYNGEE. Losses at the gene ends were 1 base for V and 5 bases for J; bases not matched to a gene: 4. The CDR3 sequence is CASSVQGASYGYTF. The DNA for the CDR3 is TGTGCCAGCAGCGTACAGGGGGCATCTTATGGCTACACCTTC.

J is TRBJ2-6 and V is TRBV15, with D unclear. Germline assignment: CDR1 LNHNV and CDR2 YYDKDF (reference sequence). Deletions cut 2 bases from V and 0 bases from J, with 5 bases between. The CDR3 sequence is 15 residues long. The CDR3 sequence: CATSRRSSGANVLTF. The DNA for the CDR3 is TGTGCCACCAGCAGACGGAGCTCTGGGGCCAACGTCCTGACTTTC.

The chain has TRBV11-2 and TRBJ2-1; 14 bases fit TRBD2. Losses at the gene ends were 2 bases for V and 4 bases for J; bases not matched to a gene: 10. This CDR3 contains 19 residues. Per the germline V gene, CDR1 is SGHAT and CDR2 is FQNNGV. The CDR3 protein is CASSLRLAGGPEVYNEQFF. The CDR3 DNA sequence: TGTGCCAGCAGCTTACGACTAGCGGGAGGGCCGGAGGTTTACAATGAGCAGTTCTTC. The whole variable domain, filled in from reference TRBV11-2 and TRBJ2-1, reads EAGVAQSPRYKIIEKRQSVAFWCNPISGHATLYWYQQILGQGPKLLIQFQNNGVVDDSQLPKDRFSAERLKGVDSTLKIQPAKLEDSAVYLCASSLRLAGGPEVYNEQFFGPGTRLTVL.

This rearrangement joins TRBV2 to TRBJ1-5, with D maybe TRBD1 (5 bases). The germline V gene has CDR1 SNHLY and CDR2 FYNNEI. With 10 bases removed from V and 13 bases from J, the gap between germline ends came to 17 bases. The CDR3 loop spans 11 amino acids. This CDR3 reads CATGRGDTQHF. As DNA, the CDR3 is TGTGCCACGGGGAGGGGCGATACTCAGCATTTT.

The chain carries TRBV19 and TRBJ2-2; 8 nucleotides align to TRBD2. The germline gives CDR1 LNHDA, CDR2 SQIVND (reference sequence). The CDR3 sequence is 14 residues long. V lost 7 bases to trimming and J lost 5 bases; unmatched junction nucleotides: 6. The CDR3 reads CASMSGGGTGELFF. CDR3 DNA: TGTGCCAGTATGTCGGGAGGGGGAACCGGGGAGCTGTTTTTT.